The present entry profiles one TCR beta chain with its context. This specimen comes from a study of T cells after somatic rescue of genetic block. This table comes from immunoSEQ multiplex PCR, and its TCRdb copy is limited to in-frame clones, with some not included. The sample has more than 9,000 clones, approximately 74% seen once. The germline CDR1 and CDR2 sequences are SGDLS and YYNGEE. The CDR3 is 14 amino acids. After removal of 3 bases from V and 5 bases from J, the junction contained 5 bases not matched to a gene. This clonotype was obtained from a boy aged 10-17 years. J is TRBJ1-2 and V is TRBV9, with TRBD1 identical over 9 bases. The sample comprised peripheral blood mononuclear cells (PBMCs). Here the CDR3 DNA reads TGTGCCAGCAGCGCCGGGACAGGGTATTATGGCTACACCTTC. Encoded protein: CASSAGTGYYGYTF.